This entry features one TCR beta chain sequence. The entry originates in a study of Graves' ophthalmopathy and Graves' hyperthyroidism. Study as a whole: The blood sample was drawn at first diagnosis and before any treatment.

Every ophthalmopathy donor presented moderate-to-severe activity, CAS ≥3, NOSPECS ≥4 and duration under 3 months. If patients had other autoimmune diseases, uncontrolled infections, pregnancy or lactation, they were excluded. RNA transcripts provided the template for amplifying TCR beta CDR3 regions. First-round RT-PCR employed HTBI primers, with a second-round multiplex PCR after it. One entry per CDR3 protein results from TCRdb running MiXCR on the multiplex PCR reads. In the table there are some 240,000 distinct CDR3 sequences, around 45% of which are singletons. This CDR3 has 16 amino acids. Trimming took off 5 bases at V and 3 bases at J, with 17 bases between the two ends. Germline lookup yields CDR1 SGHTA and CDR2 FQGNSA.

Sequenced input: peripheral blood. This receptor was taken from an adult man with Graves' ophthalmopathy. The chain joins TRBV7-2 to TRBJ1-3, with TRBD1 as a possible D gene (5 bases). The CDR3, as DNA: TGTGCCAGCAGCCCCCAATGGGACCCCGGTGGAAACACCATATATTTT. It yields the protein CASSPQWDPGGNTIYF.